This T cell receptor (beta chain) was sequenced in a study of blood T cell repertoires in COVID-19. Looking at the study overall: The study drew acute and convalescent COVID-19 samples from the United States, Italy and Spain. Sample material is recorded as cDNA or gDNA derived from T cells, B-cell-depleted T cells, or PBMCs.

Germline V CDR1 and CDR2: SQVTM, ANQGSEA. This CDR3 is 13 amino acids long. The V and J ends lost 2 bases and 4 bases, in that order; junction bases with no gene match: 5. The repertoire was sequenced with immunoSEQ multiplex PCR; TCRdb's copy has only in-frame clones and lacks some. Of tens of thousands of clones in the sample, 80% to 90% were seen once. This chain connects TRBV29-1 to TRBJ2-7, with 7 bases aligning to TRBD1. The clonotype was recovered from an elderly woman with acute or convalescent COVID-19. The material sequenced was peripheral blood. The CDR3 bases are TGCAGCGTTGAACAAACAGGGGAATACGAGCAGTACTTC. Its protein is CSVEQTGEYEQYF.